This T cell receptor (beta chain) was captured in a study of cytomegalovirus exposure and HLA in healthy donors. The CDR3 totals 12 residues. Germline CDR1 SNHLY, CDR2 FYNNEI. V lost 5 bases, J lost 4 bases, and 8 bases lay in between. Study-wide points: Earlier analysis looked at TCR beta V segments, and most were productive about 87% or about 30% of the time. Reports showed the classifier diagnosing cytomegalovirus status with high specificity and sensitivity. A later analysis reportedly found fewer N-insertions in an Asian-associated ancestry cluster than the roughly 730-donor mean.

Details on this clone: Its antigen is still unknown.

PCR involved 60 Vbeta and 13 Jbeta primers. Only in-frame clones appear in the TCRdb table, and some are missing; sequencing was by immunoSEQ multiplex PCR. The sample contains 160,000 or so clones, approximately 80% of which appear only once. The TCR sequence derives from a woman aged 18-29 years in good health and CMV-seronegative. The chain is built from TRBV2 and TRBJ1-1, with a weak D call TRBD1 (5 bases). Sequencing was carried out using PBMCs. CDR3: CASSPGFTEAFF. The CDR3 DNA sequence: TGTGCCAGCAGTCCAGGGTTCACTGAAGCTTTCTTT.